This T cell receptor (beta chain) was recovered during a study of T cell responses to AZD1222 COVID-19 vaccine. Measured with immunoSEQ multiplex PCR; TCRdb has only the in-frame clones, and not every one. This table has tens of thousands of clones, 86% appearing once. V lost 2 bases and J 4 bases, leaving 17 bases between the germline ends. CDR3 size: 16 residues. Germline CDR1 reads MGHDK; CDR2 reads SYGVNS. Notes on this clone: Antigen unknown.

Study-level findings and limits: CD4 TCRs linked to vaccination spanned spike, dominating at 160-218 and 743-854.

The genes are TRBV25-1 and TRBJ1-2, with TRBD1 as a possible D gene (5 bases). Sequenced material: peripheral blood, taken on day 0 of AZD1222 vaccination. This TCR derives from an adult in good health. The CDR3 DNA sequence: TGTGCCAGCAGTGAAACGGGGACCCCTTCCAGCTATGGCTACACCTTC. This translates into CASSETGTPSSYGYTF.